The sequence of this T cell receptor beta chain was determined in a study of cytomegalovirus exposure and HLA in healthy donors. Using immunoSEQ multiplex PCR, the repertoire was profiled, and TCRdb retains in-frame clones only, with some absent. The sample records about 110,000 clones, around 85% being singletons. The V gene's germline CDR1 is SGHTA and CDR2 FQGTGA. The length of the CDR3 is 15 residues. Trimming took 5 bases from V and 1 from J, leaving 11 bases between them. The receptor was derived from a woman between 18 and 29 years old in good health and CMV-seronegative. Sequencing used PBMCs. The V and J genes are TRBV7-3 and TRBJ2-2, with D uncertain. In DNA, the CDR3 is TGTGCCAGCAGCGCAAGACCGGGGAACACCGGGGAGCTGTTTTTT. As protein: CASSARPGNTGELFF.